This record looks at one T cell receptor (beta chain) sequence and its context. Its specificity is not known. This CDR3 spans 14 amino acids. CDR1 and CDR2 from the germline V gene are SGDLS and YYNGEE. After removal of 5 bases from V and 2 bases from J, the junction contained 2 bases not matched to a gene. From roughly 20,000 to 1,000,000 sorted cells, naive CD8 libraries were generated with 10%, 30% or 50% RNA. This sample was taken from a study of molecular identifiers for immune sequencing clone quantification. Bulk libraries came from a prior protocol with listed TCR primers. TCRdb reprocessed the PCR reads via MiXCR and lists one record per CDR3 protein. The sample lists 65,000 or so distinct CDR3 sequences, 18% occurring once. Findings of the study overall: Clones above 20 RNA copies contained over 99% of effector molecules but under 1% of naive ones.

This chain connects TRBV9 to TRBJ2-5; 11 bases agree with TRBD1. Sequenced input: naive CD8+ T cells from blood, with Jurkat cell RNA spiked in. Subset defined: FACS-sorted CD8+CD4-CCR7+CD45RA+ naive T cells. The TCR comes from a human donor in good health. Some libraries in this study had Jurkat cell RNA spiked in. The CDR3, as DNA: TGTGCCAGCAGTGGGGACAGGGGGCAAGAGACCCAGTACTTC. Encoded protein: CASSGDRGQETQYF.